This is a list of T cell receptor beta chains from one sample in a study of cytomegalovirus exposure and HLA in healthy donors. Using immunoSEQ multiplex PCR, the repertoire was profiled, and TCRdb retains in-frame clones only, with some absent. The sample comprises approximately 120,000 clones, approximately 80% of which are singletons, and 10% to 15% rests with the top ten. Sequencing was carried out using PBMCs. The receptor source for this set is a woman aged 40 to 50 in good health and CMV-seropositive. Both conserved end residues are part of each CDR3. The D gene is left open where the match is weak. The size entry is marked missing in some rows and otherwise reads once, few, many or a size class.

D gene: TRBD1
J gene: TRBJ2-1
V gene: TRBV10-3
clone size: NA
CDR3 DNA: TGTGCCATCACCGATGGGACAGGAAACTACAATGAGCAGTTCTTC
CDR3 protein: CAITDGTGNYNEQFF

D gene: NA
J gene: TRBJ1-2
V gene: TRBV11-3
clone size: NA
CDR3 DNA: TGTGCCAGCAGCTTAGATCGCAGATCTGGCTACACCTTC
CDR3 protein: CASSLDRRSGYTF

D gene: NA
J gene: TRBJ2-3
V gene: TRBV2
clone size: NA
CDR3 DNA: TGTGCCAGCAGTGAATGGGGGGGGGCGTATAGCACAGATACGCAGTATTTT
CDR3 protein: CASSEWGGAYSTDTQYF

D gene: NA
J gene: TRBJ1-2
V gene: TRBV13
clone size: NA
CDR3 DNA: TGTGCCAGCAGCTACGGGACTCGTCAGGGCTACACCTTC
CDR3 protein: CASSYGTRQGYTF

D gene: NA
J gene: TRBJ1-6
V gene: TRBV7-2
clone size: NA
CDR3 DNA: TGTGCCAGCAGCTTAGATGGAGGTTATAATTCACCCCTCCACTTT
CDR3 protein: CASSLDGGYNSPLHF

D gene: NA
J gene: TRBJ1-1
V gene: TRBV7-9
clone size: NA
CDR3 DNA: TGTGCCAGCAGCCCCACCGCTCAGGGGTCGCTCCCGAACACTGAAGCTTTCTTT
CDR3 protein: CASSPTAQGSLPNTEAFF

D gene: TRBD1
J gene: TRBJ2-1
V gene: TRBV7-3
clone size: once
CDR3 DNA: TGTGCCAGCAGCCCCTGGACAGGGGGATCATACAATGAGCAGTTCTTC
CDR3 protein: CASSPWTGGSYNEQFF

D gene: TRBD1
J gene: TRBJ2-1
V gene: TRBV2
clone size: NA
CDR3 DNA: TGTGCCAGCAGTAAAACCTGGACAGGGTACAATGAGCAGTTCTTC
CDR3 protein: CASSKTWTGYNEQFF

D gene: NA
J gene: TRBJ2-3
V gene: TRBV4-1
clone size: NA
CDR3 DNA: TGCGCCAGCAGCTTCAGGTTTAGCACAGATACGCAGTATTTT
CDR3 protein: CASSFRFSTDTQYF

D gene: NA
J gene: TRBJ2-1
V gene: TRBV5-1
clone size: NA
CDR3 DNA: TGCGCCAGCAGCTTCGGGGGGCCTGGTGATAACAATGAGCAGTTCTTC
CDR3 protein: CASSFGGPGDNNEQFF

D gene: NA
J gene: TRBJ1-1
V gene: TRBV19
clone size: NA
CDR3 DNA: TGTGCCTCTTACCCAGGGTGGGGCACTGAAGCTTTCTTT
CDR3 protein: CASYPGWGTEAFF

D gene: NA
J gene: TRBJ1-1
V gene: TRBV5-1
clone size: NA
CDR3 DNA: TGCGCCAGCAGGCGGGGACTGACGAACACTGAAGCTTTCTTT
CDR3 protein: CASRRGLTNTEAFF

D gene: TRBD1
J gene: TRBJ2-7
V gene: TRBV5-1
clone size: NA
CDR3 DNA: TGCGCCAGCAGCTCCTACCCTGGACAGGTCGAGCAGTACTTC
CDR3 protein: CASSSYPGQVEQYF

D gene: TRBD2
J gene: TRBJ2-1
V gene: TRBV15
clone size: NA
CDR3 DNA: TGTGCCACCAGCAGCAGATCGGGGGGGCCGTATAATGAGCAGTTCTTC
CDR3 protein: CATSSRSGGPYNEQFF

D gene: NA
J gene: TRBJ2-2
V gene: TRBV5-1
clone size: NA
CDR3 DNA: TGCGCCAGCAGCTTGGGAGGGCCAACCGGGGAGCTGTTTTTT
CDR3 protein: CASSLGGPTGELFF

D gene: TRBD1
J gene: TRBJ1-2
V gene: TRBV18
clone size: NA
CDR3 DNA: TGTGCCAGCACGCCGGGACAGGCGGGATTATCTTATGGCTACACCTTC
CDR3 protein: CASTPGQAGLSYGYTF

D gene: NA
J gene: TRBJ1-1
V gene: TRBV2
clone size: NA
CDR3 DNA: TGTGCCAGCTCACGAGGGAATCTACCTGAAGCTTTCTTT
CDR3 protein: CASSRGNLPEAFF

D gene: NA
J gene: TRBJ1-5
V gene: TRBV6-1
clone size: NA
CDR3 DNA: TGTGCCAGCAGTGTACAGAATAGCAATCAGCCCCAGCATTTT
CDR3 protein: CASSVQNSNQPQHF

D gene: NA
J gene: TRBJ1-1
V gene: TRBV7-9
clone size: NA
CDR3 DNA: TGTGCCAGCTCAACGGAGGGCACTGAAGCTTTCTTT
CDR3 protein: CASSTEGTEAFF

D gene: TRBD2
J gene: TRBJ2-5
V gene: TRBV30
clone size: NA
CDR3 DNA: TGTGCCTTACGACTAGCGGGGGGGCAGGAGACCCAGTACTTC
CDR3 protein: CALRLAGGQETQYF

D gene: TRBD2
J gene: TRBJ2-1
V gene: TRBV4-2
clone size: NA
CDR3 DNA: TGTGCCAGCAGCCAAGATCCGAGCGGGGGGTCCAATGAGCAGTTCTTC
CDR3 protein: CASSQDPSGGSNEQFF

D gene: NA
J gene: TRBJ1-4
V gene: TRBV7-9
clone size: NA
CDR3 DNA: TGTGCCAGCAGCTTATTACAGGGCCCTAATGAAAAACTGTTTTTT
CDR3 protein: CASSLLQGPNEKLFF

D gene: NA
J gene: TRBJ1-5
V gene: TRBV9
clone size: NA
CDR3 DNA: TGTGCCAGCAGCGTAGCTTCGGGGGGGTTCAATCAGCCCCAGCATTTT
CDR3 protein: CASSVASGGFNQPQHF

D gene: NA
J gene: TRBJ1-1
V gene: TRBV18
clone size: NA
CDR3 DNA: TGTGCCAGCTCACTAGATCAGGGGAAGGCTGAAGCTTTCTTT
CDR3 protein: CASSLDQGKAEAFF

D gene: NA
J gene: TRBJ2-2
V gene: TRBV5-4
clone size: NA
CDR3 DNA: TGTGCCAGCAGCTTGGTTGGGGGGGGCCACACCGGGGAGCTGTTTTTT
CDR3 protein: CASSLVGGGHTGELFF

D gene: NA
J gene: TRBJ2-5
V gene: TRBV6-5
clone size: few
CDR3 DNA: TGTGCCAGCAGTTACTCACGACTGCAGAAGACCCAGTACTTC
CDR3 protein: CASSYSRLQKTQYF

D gene: NA
J gene: TRBJ2-4
V gene: TRBV7-2
clone size: NA
CDR3 DNA: TGTGCCAGCAGCTTTTCGGCAGACATAAAAAACATTCAGTACTTC
CDR3 protein: CASSFSADIKNIQYF

D gene: NA
J gene: TRBJ1-6
V gene: TRBV2
clone size: NA
CDR3 DNA: TGTGCCAGCACCGGACAGAGCAATTCACCCCTCCACTTT
CDR3 protein: CASTGQSNSPLHF

D gene: NA
J gene: TRBJ1-1
V gene: TRBV5-1
clone size: once
CDR3 DNA: TGCGCCAGCAGCTGGGAGCCGTTTTCCACTGAAGCTTTCTTT
CDR3 protein: CASSWEPFSTEAFF

D gene: TRBD1
J gene: TRBJ2-2
V gene: TRBV4-1
clone size: NA
CDR3 DNA: TGCGCCAGCAGCCAAGTTGACAGGGGGGCGACCGGGGAGCTGTTTTTT
CDR3 protein: CASSQVDRGATGELFF

D gene: TRBD2
J gene: TRBJ2-5
V gene: TRBV10-3
clone size: NA
CDR3 DNA: TGTGCCATCAGTGAGTTCGGGAGGACGACGTACTTC
CDR3 protein: CAISEFGRTTYF

D gene: NA
J gene: TRBJ1-5
V gene: TRBV5-4
clone size: NA
CDR3 DNA: TGTGCGTGGGCAGGCCCTAATCAGCCCCAGCATTTT
CDR3 protein: CAWAGPNQPQHF

D gene: NA
J gene: TRBJ2-2
V gene: TRBV7-9
clone size: NA
CDR3 DNA: TGTGCCAGCAGCTCGGACAGAGGGCCCACCGGGGAGCTGTTTTTT
CDR3 protein: CASSSDRGPTGELFF

D gene: TRBD1
J gene: TRBJ1-3
V gene: TRBV5-1
clone size: NA
CDR3 DNA: TGCGCCAGCAGCTTGGGGGGGACAGACTCTGGAAACACCATATATTTT
CDR3 protein: CASSLGGTDSGNTIYF

D gene: NA
J gene: TRBJ2-2
V gene: TRBV30
clone size: once
CDR3 DNA: TGTGCCTGGAGACGGCCAGGGAACACCGGGGAGCTGTTTTTT
CDR3 protein: CAWRRPGNTGELFF

D gene: TRBD2
J gene: TRBJ2-1
V gene: TRBV5-6
clone size: once
CDR3 DNA: TGTGCCAGCAGCTTTATTGCGGGGGGAAACAATGAGCAGTTCTTC
CDR3 protein: CASSFIAGGNNEQFF

D gene: NA
J gene: TRBJ1-2
V gene: TRBV2
clone size: few
CDR3 DNA: TGTGCCAGCAGTGAGGGGCCCAACTATGGCTACACCTTC
CDR3 protein: CASSEGPNYGYTF

D gene: NA
J gene: TRBJ2-2
V gene: TRBV5-1
clone size: once
CDR3 DNA: TGCGCCAGCAGCTTGGAAATAGGGGAGCTGTTTTTT
CDR3 protein: CASSLEIGELFF

D gene: NA
J gene: TRBJ2-2
V gene: TRBV15
clone size: NA
CDR3 DNA: TGTGCCACCAGCAGAGATGACATCCTCACCGGGGAGCTGTTTTTT
CDR3 protein: CATSRDDILTGELFF

D gene: NA
J gene: TRBJ1-5
V gene: TRBV4-1
clone size: few
CDR3 DNA: TGCGCCAGCAGCCAAGAAAGGGGGACTCAGCCCCAGCATTTT
CDR3 protein: CASSQERGTQPQHF

D gene: TRBD2
J gene: TRBJ2-5
V gene: TRBV5-1
clone size: NA
CDR3 DNA: TGCGCCAGCAACCTTAGCGGGGAAGAGACCCAGTACTTC
CDR3 protein: CASNLSGEETQYF

D gene: TRBD2
J gene: TRBJ2-7
V gene: TRBV18
clone size: NA
CDR3 DNA: TGTGCCAGCTCACGGGAGGGCTTCTCCTACGAGCAGTACTTC
CDR3 protein: CASSREGFSYEQYF